The rows below give T cell receptor beta chains drawn from one sample of a study of a mutant IDH1 vaccine in newly diagnosed glioma. Measured with immunoSEQ multiplex PCR; TCRdb has only the in-frame clones, and not every one. The sample includes around 55,000 clones, 80% of them seen just once. The antigens these receptors bind are not known. The input for sequencing was PBMCs, taken from a glioma patient whose treatment included an IDH1 peptide vaccine. These receptors were taken from a man aged 35 to 55 with glioma. CDR3s include the opening cysteine and the closing phenylalanine or tryptophan. D genes are given only for firm matches. The size field is filled for only some rows; it gives once, few, many or a size class.

TRBV10-3	TRBJ2-7	-	TRBD2	TGTGCCATCAGTGAGGGACTAGCGGGGTACTACGAGCAGTACTTC	CAISEGLAGYYEQYF
TRBV19	TRBJ2-5	-	TRBD2	TGTGCCAGTAGTGCTGGACTAGCGGGAGGTGAGACCCAGTACTTC	CASSAGLAGGETQYF
TRBV6-1	TRBJ1-2	-	-	TGTGCCAGCAGTGAAGCGTCCCAGGTCTATGGCTACACCTTC	CASSEASQVYGYTF
TRBV27	TRBJ2-6	-	-	TGTGCCAGCAGCATAAGTTCACAGCGGATCCTGACTTTC	CASSISSQRILTF
TRBV20-1	TRBJ1-1	-	-	TGCAGTGCTAGAGAAGGGTATGAAGCTTTCTTT	CSAREGYEAFF
TRBV19	TRBJ1-1	-	TRBD1	TGTGCCAGTAGTATAGGAGACAGGGACGGTGAAGCTTTCTTT	CASSIGDRDGEAFF
TRBV10-3	TRBJ2-7	-	-	TGTGCCATCATGGGGACTGATTCCTACGAGCAGTACTTC	CAIMGTDSYEQYF
TRBV6-5	TRBJ2-3	-	-	TGTGCCAGCAGGGACGGGGGACCCACAGATACGCAGTATTTT	CASRDGGPTDTQYF
TRBV25-1	TRBJ2-3	-	-	TGTGCCAGCAGCGGAGAAAACACAGATACGCAGTATTTT	CASSGENTDTQYF
TRBV27	TRBJ1-1	few	-	TGTGCCAGCAGTTGGGGCTCTGAAGCTTTCTTT	CASSWGSEAFF
TRBV7-9	TRBJ1-1	-	-	TGTGCCAGCAGCTTAGGGGGTTTGAGTGAAGCTTTCTTT	CASSLGGLSEAFF
TRBV30	TRBJ2-5	-	-	TGTGCCTGGAGTGTAGGGGAGACCCAGTACTTC	CAWSVGETQYF
TRBV20-1	TRBJ1-1	-	-	TGCAGTGCCGGGGCAGGGGCGGCTTTCTTT	CSAGAGAAFF
TRBV5-1	TRBJ2-7	once	-	TGCGCCAGCAGCTTGGTGGACGTAACCTACGAGCAGTACTTC	CASSLVDVTYEQYF
TRBV6-5	TRBJ1-6	-	-	TGTGCCAGCAGTCGGACTAACCATGGAGATTCACCCCTCCACTTT	CASSRTNHGDSPLHF
TRBV2	TRBJ1-1	-	-	TGTGCCAGCAGGATGGGACTGAACACTGAAGCTTTCTTT	CASRMGLNTEAFF
TRBV7-9	TRBJ1-2	-	-	TGTGCCAGCAGCTTTACTACCTCCTATGGCTACACCTTC	CASSFTTSYGYTF
TRBV7-8	TRBJ2-1	-	TRBD1	TGTGCCAGCAGCTCCGGACAGGGGGCCTACAATGAGCAGTTCTTC	CASSSGQGAYNEQFF
TRBV27	TRBJ1-5	-	-	TGTGCCAGCAGAAGAGGGGTGAATCAGCCCCAGCATTTT	CASRRGVNQPQHF
TRBV5-4	TRBJ2-5	-	-	TGTGCCAGCAGCGACCTTCCGGGATTCCTGGGGACCCAGTACTTC	CASSDLPGFLGTQYF
TRBV7-9	TRBJ2-3	-	-	TGTGCCAGCAGCTTAGCTAGCGCCACAGATACGCAGTATTTT	CASSLASATDTQYF
TRBV18	TRBJ2-7	-	-	TGTGCCAGCTCACCATCGAGGGGGTTCTACGAGCAGTACTTC	CASSPSRGFYEQYF
TRBV4-1	TRBJ1-1	-	TRBD1	TGCGCCAGCAGCCAAGTAGATTCCGGGACAGCAAACACTGAAGCTTTCTTT	CASSQVDSGTANTEAFF
TRBV15	TRBJ2-2	-	-	TGTGCCACCAGCAACTCGAACTTGAACACCGGGGAGCTGTTTTTT	CATSNSNLNTGELFF
TRBV9	TRBJ2-1	-	TRBD2	TGTGCCAGCAGCGCCCTACTAGCGGGCGGTAATGAGCAGTTCTTC	CASSALLAGGNEQFF
TRBV5-1	TRBJ2-5	-	TRBD2	TGCGCCAGCAGCTTGGGAACTAGCGGGGAGACCCAGTACTTC	CASSLGTSGETQYF
TRBV5-5	TRBJ2-1	-	TRBD1	TGTGCCAGCAGCCCGACAGGGAACACCTACAATGAGCAGTTCTTC	CASSPTGNTYNEQFF
TRBV14	TRBJ2-7	-	-	TGTGCCAGCAGCCAAGATTTGGGTACCTACGAGCAGTACTTC	CASSQDLGTYEQYF
TRBV7-6	TRBJ2-2	-	-	TGTGCCAGCAGCTTACGCGCTAGCAATTCCGGGGAGCTGTTTTTT	CASSLRASNSGELFF
TRBV6-6	TRBJ2-1	-	TRBD2	TGTGCCAGCTTTCGGGCTAGCGGGATCTACAATGAGCAGTTCTTC	CASFRASGIYNEQFF
TRBV2	TRBJ2-5	-	-	TGTGCCAGCAGTGAAGGAAGAGGAGAGACCCAGTACTTC	CASSEGRGETQYF
TRBV5-4	TRBJ1-1	-	-	TGTGCCAGCAGCAATAACAGGGATATCACTGAAGCTTTCTTT	CASSNNRDITEAFF
TRBV6-5	TRBJ1-5	-	-	TGTGCCAGCAGTTACTCCAGGGTCCCCAATCAGCCCCAGCATTTT	CASSYSRVPNQPQHF
TRBV19	TRBJ1-6	-	TRBD1	TGTGCCACCCATTCCGGTGGACAGGGTTATTCACCCCTCCACTTT	CATHSGGQGYSPLHF
TRBV5-4	TRBJ1-1	-	-	TGTGCCATCTTCGGGGGCTCTGAAGCTTTCTTT	CAIFGGSEAFF
TRBV29-1	TRBJ2-1	-	TRBD1	TGCAGCGTTGATGGGACAGGGGATGAGCAGTTCTTC	CSVDGTGDEQFF
TRBV5-6	TRBJ1-3	few	-	TGTGCCAGCAGCTCCCACTCGACCATATATTTT	CASSSHSTIYF
TRBV4-1	TRBJ2-5	-	TRBD2	TGCGCCAGCAGCCGAACTAGCGGGGGAGTCGGGTCAGAGACCCAGTACTTC	CASSRTSGGVGSETQYF
TRBV19	TRBJ2-3	-	TRBD2	TGTGCCAGTAGTATAACCGGCGGGGGGGGCACAGATACGCAGTATTTT	CASSITGGGGTDTQYF
TRBV6-7	TRBJ2-6	once	-	TGTGCCAGCATCCCGGGGGGCAGGGAACCCACCGGGGCCAACGTCCTGACTTTC	CASIPGGREPTGANVLTF
TRBV4-1	TRBJ2-6	once	TRBD1	TGCGCCAGCAGCCAGAAGGGGGCCGAGGGCGCCGTCTTTGGGGCCAACGTCCTGACTTTC	CASSQKGAEGAVFGANVLTF
TRBV13	TRBJ2-2	-	-	TGTGCCAGCAGAAGAAAAGCCGGGACATCAAACACCGGGGAGCTGTTTTTT	CASRRKAGTSNTGELFF
TRBV10-3	TRBJ2-1	-	-	TGTGCCATCAGCCGGGACCTGAGCTCCTACAATGAGCAGTTCTTC	CAISRDLSSYNEQFF
TRBV6-5	TRBJ1-2	-	-	TGTGCCAGCAGTTACCGACAGGCTTCTGGCTACACCTTC	CASSYRQASGYTF
TRBV2	TRBJ2-5	-	-	TGTGCCAGAAAGGGGGGGGACAGAGGGGGAGAGACCCAGTACTTC	CARKGGDRGGETQYF
TRBV5-1	TRBJ1-4	-	-	TGCGCCAGCAGACCCGGCCCCCGGGCCGCAACTAATGAAAAACTGTTTTTT	CASRPGPRAATNEKLFF
TRBV5-1	TRBJ1-1	-	-	TGCGCCAGCAGCTTGGGGGGGGAGGCGGCTGAAGCTTTCTTT	CASSLGGEAAEAFF
TRBV5-1	TRBJ1-2	-	TRBD1	TGCGCCAGCAGCCGCCGGGACAGGGGGCAATTCAGCTATGGCTACACCTTC	CASSRRDRGQFSYGYTF
TRBV6-1	TRBJ1-5	once	-	TGTGCCAGCAGTGACTCATGGGATCAGCCCCAGCATTTT	CASSDSWDQPQHF
TRBV30	TRBJ2-3	-	-	TGTGCCTGGAGTGTTCGGGATACGCAGTATTTT	CAWSVRDTQYF
TRBV4-1	TRBJ1-4	-	-	TGCGCCAGCAGCCAAGATCTAGAAGAAAAACTGTTTTTT	CASSQDLEEKLFF
TRBV6-5	TRBJ2-5	-	-	TGTGCCAGCAGACAGGGACGCGAGACCCAGTACTTC	CASRQGRETQYF
TRBV7-9	TRBJ2-5	once	TRBD1	TGTGCCAGCAGCCCAGGGGGATTACAAGAGACCCAGTACTTC	CASSPGGLQETQYF
TRBV7-2	TRBJ1-1	-	-	TGTGCCAGCAGCTTACATATGAACACTGAAGCTTTCTTT	CASSLHMNTEAFF
TRBV6-1	TRBJ2-1	-	-	TGTGCCAGCAGTGAACTTCCGGGGACGGCCCCCTACAATGAGCAGTTCTTC	CASSELPGTAPYNEQFF
TRBV5-1	TRBJ2-1	-	TRBD1	TGCGCCAGCAGCTTGGCCGGGACAGGGGGGAATGAGCAGTTCTTC	CASSLAGTGGNEQFF